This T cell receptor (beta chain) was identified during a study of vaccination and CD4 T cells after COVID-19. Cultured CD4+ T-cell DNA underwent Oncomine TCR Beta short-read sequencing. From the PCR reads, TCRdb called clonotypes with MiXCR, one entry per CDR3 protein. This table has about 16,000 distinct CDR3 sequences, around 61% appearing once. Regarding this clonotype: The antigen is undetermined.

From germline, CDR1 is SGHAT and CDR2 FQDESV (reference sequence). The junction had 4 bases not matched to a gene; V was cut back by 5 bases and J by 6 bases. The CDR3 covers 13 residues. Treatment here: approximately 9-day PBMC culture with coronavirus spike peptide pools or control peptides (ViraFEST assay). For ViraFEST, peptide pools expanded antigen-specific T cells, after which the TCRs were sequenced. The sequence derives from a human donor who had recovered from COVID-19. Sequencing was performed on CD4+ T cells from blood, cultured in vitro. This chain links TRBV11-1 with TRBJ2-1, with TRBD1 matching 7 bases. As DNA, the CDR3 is TGTGCCAGCAGCCGGGGACAGATCAATGAGCAGTTCTTC. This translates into CASSRGQINEQFF. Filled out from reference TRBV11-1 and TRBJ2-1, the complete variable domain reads EAEVAQSPRYKITEKSQAVAFWCDPISGHATLYWYRQILGQGPELLVQFQDESVVDDSQLPKDRFSAERLKGVDSTLKIQPAELGDSAMYLCASSRGQINEQFFGPGTRLTVL.